Presented here are 21 T cell receptor beta chains from one specimen sequenced in a study of early T cells in non-severe SARS-CoV-2 infection. TCRdb independently ran MiXCR on the 5' RACE reads; one entry per CDR3 protein. The data contain about 71,000 distinct CDR3 sequences, about 15% of them singletons. Sample: whole blood, taken at baseline. Source of these receptors: an adult who was a healthcare worker with PCR-confirmed SARS-CoV-2 infection or an uninfected control (not recorded which).

The chain combines TRBV11-2 with TRBJ2-7; 7 bases match TRBD2. V lost 4 bases and J lost 3; bases outside the gene matches: 6. This CDR3 region has 14 residues. CDR1 is SGHAT, CDR2 FQNNGV, per germline. CDR3 nucleotide sequence: TGTGCCAGCAGCTCCCACGGGGGGAACTACGAGCAGTACTTC. Its protein is CASSSHGGNYEQYF.

This chain connects TRBV7-9 to TRBJ2-2; 8 positions match TRBD1. The CDR3 totals 15 residues. J was trimmed by 5 bases and V by 4 bases; bases with no gene match: 6. Germline values: CDR1 SEHNR, CDR2 FQNEAQ (reference sequence). DNA of the CDR3: TGTGCCAGCAGCTCACAGACAGGGGAGACCGGGGAGCTGTTTTTT. Protein product: CASSSQTGETGELFF. Looking up the rest from reference TRBV7-9 and TRBJ2-2 gives the full variable domain: DTGVSQNPRHKITKRGQNVTFRCDPISEHNRLYWYRQTLGQGPEFLTYFQNEAQLEKSRLLSDRFSAERPKGSFSTLEIQRTEQGDSAMYLCASSSQTGETGELFFGEGSRLTVL.

The chain employs TRBV4-2 and TRBJ2-3; 9 bases are a match to TRBD1. This CDR3 spans 16 amino acids. Trimming removed 0 bases from V and 4 bases from J; junction bases left unmatched: 5. Germline V gene data show CDR1 as LGHNA and CDR2 as YNFKEQ. The CDR3 DNA sequence: TGTGCCAGCAGCCAAGATGGACAGGGGATATCAGATACGCAGTATTTT. It specifies CASSQDGQGISDTQYF.

In its sample, this clonotype was seen a few times. This chain connects TRBV7-3 to TRBJ2-2; TRBD2 aligns across 7 bases. This CDR3 is built from 15 residues. Unmatched junction bases numbered 7, after V lost 5 bases and J lost 4 bases. CDR1 SGHTA and CDR2 FQGTGA come from the germline V gene. The CDR3 spells CASSPRGGSTGELFF. The DNA for the CDR3 is TGTGCCAGCAGCCCCCGGGGAGGGAGCACCGGGGAGCTGTTTTTT.

This clonotype was found many times. The chain carries TRBV25-1 and TRBJ2-1, with D possibly matching TRBD2 (5 bases). The CDR3 totals 14 residues. The germline V gene has CDR1 MGHDK and CDR2 SYGVNS. Trimming pared 3 bases from V and 3 bases from J, leaving 9 bases between. The CDR3 sequence is CASSDTRGYNEQFF. CDR3 nucleotides: TGTGCCAGCAGTGATACCCGGGGCTACAATGAGCAGTTCTTC.

The chain recombines TRBV27 with TRBJ2-4; D is uncertain. The CDR3 extends over 13 amino acids. Trimming pared 2 bases from V and 4 bases from J, leaving 6 bases between. CDR1 is MNHEY, CDR2 SMNVEV, per germline (reference sequence). The CDR3 DNA reads TGTGCCAGCAGTTTAGCCCCGAAAAACATTCAGTACTTC. Translation gives CASSLAPKNIQYF.

This clonotype was found a few times. V and J are TRBV7-2 and TRBJ2-3; D unresolved. The CDR3 is 15 residues long. Germline CDR1 is SGHTA and CDR2 is FQGNSA. Between the trimmed V and J ends, which lost 1 base and 0 bases, there was a span of 8 bases. The CDR3 reads CASSLDVLSTDTQYF. Written as DNA, the CDR3 is TGTGCCAGCAGCTTAGATGTCCTTAGCACAGATACGCAGTATTTT.

The chain links TRBV7-2 to TRBJ2-7, with 8 bases identical to TRBD2. The CDR3 contains 13 residues. With V trimmed by 5 bases and J by 6 bases, 6 bases remained unmatched. CDR1 SGHTA and CDR2 FQGNSA come from the germline V gene. DNA of the CDR3: TGTGCCAGCAGCCCCCGGCTAGCGGGCGAGCAGTACTTC. It translates to CASSPRLAGEQYF. The whole variable domain, remainder taken from reference TRBV7-2 and TRBJ2-7, is GAGVSQSPSNKVTEKGKDVELRCDPISGHTALYWYRQSLGQGLEFLIYFQGNSAPDKSGLPSDRFSAERTGGSVSTLTIQRTQQEDSAVYLCASSPRLAGEQYFGPGTRLTVT.

V gene TRBV10-3 combines with J gene TRBJ1-5, with 7 bases identical to TRBD1. Trimming at V came to 4 bases and at J to 4 bases, leaving 4 bases not matched to a gene. The CDR3 runs 14 residues. Germline V gene data show CDR1 as ENHRY and CDR2 as SYGVKD. CDR3 residues: CAISGGTANQPQHF. As DNA, the CDR3 is TGTGCCATCAGTGGGGGGACAGCTAATCAGCCCCAGCATTTT.

There are many counts of this clonotype. The chain recombines TRBV27 with TRBJ2-3; D is tentatively TRBD1 or TRBD2 (5 bases each). The CDR3 is 17 residues long. V lost 5 bases and J 0 bases, leaving 18 bases between the germline ends. Germline CDR1 and CDR2: MNHEY and SMNVEV (reference sequence). CDR3 DNA: TGTGCCAGCAGTACCGCCGGGACCGCTAAAAGCACAGATACGCAGTATTTT. This encodes CASSTAGTAKSTDTQYF.

This clonotype was seen more than once but under ten times. The J gene is TRBJ2-3, the V gene TRBV7-9; the match to TRBD1 covers 7 bases. Germline V gene sequence: CDR1 SEHNR, CDR2 FQNEAQ (reference sequence). The junction had 10 bases not matched to a gene; V was cut back by 0 bases and J by 1 base. The CDR3 is 18 residues long. CDR3 amino acids: CASSLAGGQALRTDTQYF. DNA of the CDR3: TGTGCCAGCAGCTTAGCGGGCGGACAGGCCCTCCGCACAGATACGCAGTATTTT.

This chain uses TRBV12-3 or TRBV12-4 with TRBJ1-6, with TRBD1 matching over 7 bases. V gave up 5 bases and J gave up 7 bases; unmatched junction bases: 8. The CDR3 runs to 15 residues. CDR3 nucleotides: TGTGCCAGCAGTCCACAGGGGACAAGGAATTCACCCCTCCACTTT. It yields the protein CASSPQGTRNSPLHF.

The V call is TRBV29-1, the J call TRBJ2-1, with D hard to call. The CDR3 is made up of 12 amino acids. The germline CDR1 and CDR2 sequences are SQVTM and ANQGSEA. Trimming stripped 4 bases from V and 9 bases from J, with 13 bases between. CDR3 protein: CSVGLASSEQFF. The CDR3 coding sequence is TGCAGCGTTGGCTTGGCCAGCAGTGAGCAGTTCTTC.

The sample holds a few counts of this clonotype. The J gene is TRBJ1-5, the V gene TRBV6-5; TRBD1 might be the D (6 bases). Trimming left V 1 base short and J 1 base short, with 14 bases between. The CDR3 has 17 residues. CDR1 is MNHEY and CDR2 is SVGAGI in the germline V gene. CDR3 sequence reads: CASSYFLGGESNQPQHF. CDR3 DNA sequence: TGTGCCAGCAGTTACTTCCTGGGGGGCGAGAGCAATCAGCCCCAGCATTTT.

Many counts were recorded for this clonotype. J is TRBJ2-3 and V is TRBV13; maybe TRBD2 (5 bases). The V end lost 5 bases, the J end lost 2 bases, and 11 bases lay between the germline ends. Germline loops: CDR1 PRHDT, CDR2 FYEKMQ (reference sequence). The CDR3 contains 14 residues. The CDR3 DNA reads TGTGCCAGCAGCCGAGGAGGCCACACAGATACGCAGTATTTT. This sequence encodes CASSRGGHTDTQYF.

This clonotype was picked up a small number of times. The rearrangement joins TRBV12-3 or TRBV12-4 to TRBJ2-7, with D possibly matching TRBD2 (6 bases). Trimming stripped 3 bases from V and 4 bases from J, with 16 bases between. The CDR3 totals 15 residues. The CDR3 region is CASSFNPGLEYEQYF. CDR3 nucleotide sequence: TGTGCCAGCAGTTTCAATCCGGGACTGGAGTACGAGCAGTACTTC.

The chain is built from TRBV9 and TRBJ1-2; 8 bases map to TRBD1. Germline CDR1 reads SGDLS; CDR2 reads YYNGEE. The CDR3 length is 17 residues. V shed 3 bases and J 4 bases; nucleotides not matched to a gene: 14. CDR3 region: CASSASSPGTGGYGYTF. As DNA, the CDR3 is TGTGCCAGCAGCGCTTCGAGCCCCGGGACAGGCGGCTATGGCTACACCTTC.

This clonotype was found many times. This sequence joins TRBV12-3 or TRBV12-4 and TRBJ2-3; D call uncertain. This CDR3 comprises 13 residues. Trimming removed 1 base at V and 1 base at J, with 3 bases between. CDR3 amino acids: CASSLVGTDTQYF. CDR3 DNA: TGTGCCAGCAGTTTAGTAGGCACAGATACGCAGTATTTT.

This clonotype was picked up a small number of times. The chain recombines TRBV6-2 or TRBV6-3 with TRBJ2-2; D is unresolved. Between the trimmed V and J ends, which lost 10 bases and 1 base, there was a span of 4 bases. Germline CDR1 reads MNHEY; CDR2 reads SVGEGT. The CDR3 sequence is 11 residues long. The CDR3 is CATMNTGELFF. The CDR3 DNA sequence: TGTGCCACCATGAACACCGGGGAGCTGTTTTTT.

This clonotype was detected a few times. The rearrangement links TRBV27 to TRBJ1-5; tentatively, D is TRBD1 (5 bases). Trimming took off 5 bases at V and 6 bases at J, with 11 bases between the two ends. Germline V gene data show CDR1 as MNHEY and CDR2 as SMNVEV (reference sequence). The CDR3 spans 13 residues. CDR3 residues: CASSLGVGQPQHF. The CDR3 coding sequence is TGTGCCAGCAGTCTAGGGGTTGGTCAGCCCCAGCATTTT.

This clonotype was counted a few times. The chain employs TRBV5-1 and TRBJ2-3; unclear D gene. CDR3 size: 14 residues. The germline V and J ends were trimmed by 2 bases and 4 bases, with 11 bases remaining between them. Germline CDR1 is SGHRS and CDR2 is YFSETQ. The CDR3 DNA sequence: TGCGCCAGCAGCTTACCCCAGTCCGCAGATACGCAGTATTTT. This encodes CASSLPQSADTQYF. Full variable domain (rest looked up from reference TRBV5-1 and TRBJ2-3): KAGVTQTPRYLIKTRGQQVTLSCSPISGHRSVSWYQQTPGQGLQFLFEYFSETQRNKGNFPGRFSGRQFSNSRSEMNVSTLELGDSALYLCASSLPQSADTQYFGPGTRLTVL.